The T cell receptor beta chain under discussion was sequenced for a study of beta chain features in type 1 diabetes. About the research overall: The number of sorted cells examined across all samples was under 130,000,000.

This clone was counted between two and nine times. No antigen is known for it. All of the isolated RNA was reverse transcribed, so expressed TCRB transcripts were sequenced. The method was immunoSEQ multiplex PCR; TCRdb's version includes in-frame clones alone and lacks a portion of them. There are about 340,000 clones in the sample; approximately 15% occur only once, and roughly 0.015% lies in the top ten. The V gene's germline CDR1 is MDHEN and CDR2 SYDVKM. Unmatched junction bases numbered 16, after V lost 6 bases and J lost 8 bases. CDR3 length: 15 amino acids. Study-level points and caveats: Type 1 diabetes patients showed a moderate but significant shortening of TCRB CDR3s in all four CD4+ subsets.

The V call is TRBV28, the J call TRBJ2-7, with 7 nucleotides matching TRBD2. The TCR originated in a woman aged 18 to 35 with type 1 diabetes. Sequences were obtained from naive CD4+ T cells from blood. Here the CDR3 reads CASSPSAAGDDKQYF. In DNA, the CDR3 is TGTGCCAGCAGCCCCAGCGCGGCGGGAGACGATAAGCAGTACTTC.